A selection of T cell receptor beta chains follows, all from one sample in a study of CD8+ T cells in alopecia areata. Here immunoSEQ multiplex PCR was the method, and the copy in TCRdb shows in-frame clones only, minus some. The repertoire has 150,000 to 200,000 clones, just under 60% of them found once; the top ten carry under 15%. This sample comprised CD4+ T cells sorted from blood, obtained at week 0. These receptors came from a human donor with alopecia areata. CDR3s include the opening cysteine and the closing phenylalanine or tryptophan. Each record gives: V gene, J gene, clone size, D gene, CDR3 DNA, CDR3 protein. D genes are given only for firm matches. For some rows the clone size is stated as once, few or many, or as a class when expanded; others skip it.

TRBV6-5	TRBJ2-7	NA	NA	TGTGCCAGCAGCCTTACTCGGGTGGGAGGCGAGCAGTACTTC	CASSLTRVGGEQYF
TRBV19	TRBJ1-4	NA	TRBD1	TGTGCCAGTAGTCCCGGACAGGCTCTTAATGAAAAACTGTTTTTT	CASSPGQALNEKLFF
TRBV12-5	TRBJ1-4	NA	NA	TGTGCTAGTGGTTTGGTACACGTCAGGGGCCCTGGTTTT	CASGLVHVRGPGF
TRBV30	TRBJ2-7	NA	TRBD1	TGTGCCGGAGACGGGACAGGGTCCTACGAGCAGTACTTC	CAGDGTGSYEQYF
TRBV28	TRBJ2-4	many	TRBD2	TGTGCCAGCAGTGCGGGGGAGGTAGCCAAAAACATTCAGTACTTC	CASSAGEVAKNIQYF
TRBV6-5	TRBJ2-3	NA	NA	TGTGCCAGCAGTACCGCAGATACGCAGTATTTT	CASSTADTQYF
TRBV9	TRBJ1-1	NA	NA	TGTGCCAGCAGCGTAGAGCGGGGGAACACTGAAGCTTTCTTT	CASSVERGNTEAFF
TRBV7-3	TRBJ1-1	NA	TRBD1	TGTGCCAGCAGCGCCCAGGGGGGGCAAGTGAACACTGAAGCTTTCTTT	CASSAQGGQVNTEAFF
TRBV30	TRBJ1-6	NA	NA	TGTGCCTGGAGTGTTGGAGGGGCGGATAATTCACCCCTCCACTTT	CAWSVGGADNSPLHF
TRBV2	TRBJ2-3	NA	TRBD1	TGTGCCAGCAGTGACCCAGGGGGCCACACAGATACGCAGTATTTT	CASSDPGGHTDTQYF
TRBV7-9	TRBJ2-2	few	TRBD1	TGTGCCAGCAGCTTAGCACAGGGGGCGAACACCGGGGAGCTGTTTTTT	CASSLAQGANTGELFF
TRBV29-1	TRBJ1-1	NA	TRBD1	TGCAGCGTGGGGGCTACCGACAGGGGACTGATGAACACTGAAGCTTTCTTT	CSVGATDRGLMNTEAFF
TRBV2	TRBJ1-5	NA	NA	TGTGCCAGCAGTGAACAGGGTCTCAATCAGCCCCAGCATTTT	CASSEQGLNQPQHF
TRBV5-4	TRBJ2-1	few	TRBD2	TGTGCCAGCAGGGGACTAGCGGGGGCCAATGAGCAGTTCTTC	CASRGLAGANEQFF
TRBV2	TRBJ1-5	NA	NA	TGTGCCAGCAGTGAAGCGCCAGGGATGGTTGGCAATCAGCCCCAGCATTTT	CASSEAPGMVGNQPQHF
TRBV4-1	TRBJ2-2	NA	NA	TGCGCCAGCAGCCAGGTCACCGGGGAGCTGTTTTTT	CASSQVTGELFF
TRBV15	TRBJ2-1	NA	TRBD2	TGTGCCACCAGCAGTCCGGGACTAGCGGACAATGAGCAGTTCTTC	CATSSPGLADNEQFF
TRBV5-1	TRBJ2-3	NA	NA	TGCGCCAGCAGCTTGGGTAGAAGCACAGATACGCAGTATTTT	CASSLGRSTDTQYF
TRBV4-1	TRBJ2-1	NA	NA	TGCGCCAGCAGCCAAGACGGACGAGTTTTCGATGAGCAGTTCTTC	CASSQDGRVFDEQFF
TRBV25-1	TRBJ2-2	NA	TRBD2	TGTGCCAGCAGTGAAACTAGCGGGGGGGCGAACACCGGGGAGCTGTTTTTT	CASSETSGGANTGELFF
TRBV2	TRBJ2-7	once	TRBD2	TGTGCCAGCAGTACCCCCGTTGGGCGGGGGGCCAAACCAGCCTACGAGCAGTACTTC	CASSTPVGRGAKPAYEQYF
TRBV18	TRBJ1-1	NA	NA	TGTGCCAGCTCACCAATAGCCCAGCGTGACACTGAAGCTTTCTTT	CASSPIAQRDTEAFF
TRBV4-1	TRBJ2-5	few	NA	TGCGCCAGCAGCCAAGTGGTGTACCAAGAGACCCAGTACTTC	CASSQVVYQETQYF
TRBV2	TRBJ2-1	NA	TRBD2	TGTGCCAGCAGTGAAGCGCTTCGGGAGGGCAATGAGCAGTTCTTC	CASSEALREGNEQFF
TRBV2	TRBJ1-1	NA	TRBD1	TGTGCCAGCAGCGACAACAGGGGTGGGCCTGAAGCTTTCTTT	CASSDNRGGPEAFF
TRBV29-1	TRBJ2-5	few	NA	TGCAGCGTTGGGCTTAGGACGGAGACCCAGTACTTC	CSVGLRTETQYF
TRBV30	TRBJ2-4	once	NA	TGTGCCTGGAGTCAGGGTCGAGCTAACCCAATTCAGTACTTC	CAWSQGRANPIQYF
TRBV30	TRBJ1-1	few	NA	TGTGCCTGGAGTGTAGGAACAGCTTTCTTT	CAWSVGTAFF
TRBV7-9	TRBJ1-2	NA	NA	TGTGCCAGCAGCTTAAATTCCCCCGGGGGCTATGGCTACACCTTC	CASSLNSPGGYGYTF
TRBV30	TRBJ2-5	NA	NA	TGTGCCTGGAGTGTCAGGTCACGGGCGGAGACCCAGTACTTC	CAWSVRSRAETQYF
TRBV5-6	TRBJ1-1	NA	NA	TGTGCCAGCAGCCTGGGGACTATTGAAGCTTTCTTT	CASSLGTIEAFF
TRBV30	TRBJ1-6	NA	NA	TGTGCCTGGAGCCCTGGGACAAATGGCTCACCCCTCCACTTT	CAWSPGTNGSPLHF
TRBV15	TRBJ1-2	NA	NA	TGTGCCACCAGCAGCCCCCGCGGGGACGGCTACACCTTC	CATSSPRGDGYTF
TRBV30	TRBJ1-1	few	TRBD1	TGTGCCTGGACCAGGGGGCAGGGGAACACTGAAGCTTTCTTT	CAWTRGQGNTEAFF
TRBV29-1	TRBJ1-1	NA	NA	TGCAGCGTTATCAGGGCTTTGAACACTGAAGCTTTCTTT	CSVIRALNTEAFF
TRBV30	TRBJ1-2	NA	NA	TGTGCCTGGAGTGTTGGACACCCCTCTGGCTACACCTTC	CAWSVGHPSGYTF
TRBV5-1	TRBJ2-7	many	TRBD2	TGCGCCAGCAGCGCCGGGACTAACCTATACGAGCAGTACTTC	CASSAGTNLYEQYF
TRBV30	TRBJ2-6	NA	TRBD1	TGTGCCTACGACAGGGCTGGGGCCAACGTCCTGACTTTC	CAYDRAGANVLTF
TRBV4-1	TRBJ2-7	NA	NA	TGCGCCAGCAGCCAAGATAACAGCGGTAGCTCCTACGAGCAGTACTTC	CASSQDNSGSSYEQYF
TRBV7-8	TRBJ2-3	few	NA	TGTGCCAGCAGCTTCACAGACAGACATACGCAGTATTTT	CASSFTDRHTQYF
TRBV29-1	TRBJ1-1	few	NA	TGCAGCGTTGGATTGGGGGAAGACGAATTCTTT	CSVGLGEDEFF
TRBV11-3	TRBJ2-5	NA	NA	TGTGCCAGCAGCGGCGAAGGGACCCAGTACTTC	CASSGEGTQYF
TRBV27	TRBJ1-2	NA	TRBD1	TGTGCCAGCAGTCTACAGGGGCCTTATGGCTACACCTTC	CASSLQGPYGYTF
TRBV30	TRBJ2-7	NA	NA	TGTGCCTGGAGCCGGGACGCTGGTTTCTACGAGCAGTACTTC	CAWSRDAGFYEQYF
TRBV7-2	TRBJ2-1	NA	NA	TGTGCCAGCAGCCCGACAGGGAGGGGACTTTCTGAGCAGTTCTTC	CASSPTGRGLSEQFF
TRBV29-1	TRBJ1-1	NA	NA	TGCAGCGGGGTTTTGAACACTGAAGCTTTCTTT	CSGVLNTEAFF
TRBV11-3	TRBJ2-6	NA	NA	TGTGCCAGCAGCTCCCGCAGGGACCTGGGAGCTGGGGCCAACGTCCTGACTTTC	CASSSRRDLGAGANVLTF
TRBV5-1	TRBJ1-1	few	TRBD1	TGCGCCAGCAGCTTGACAGGGGTCACTGAAGCTTTCTTT	CASSLTGVTEAFF
TRBV6-1	TRBJ1-4	NA	NA	TGTGCCAGCAGTAGACGAGACGGATCTAATGAAAAACTGTTTTTT	CASSRRDGSNEKLFF
TRBV18	TRBJ1-1	few	TRBD1	TGTGCCAGCTCACCGGGACAGTCCACCGCCAAGAACACTGAAGCTTTCTTT	CASSPGQSTAKNTEAFF
TRBV5-1	TRBJ1-2	NA	NA	TGCGCCAGCAGCTATGGACAAGACTATGGCTACACCTTC	CASSYGQDYGYTF
TRBV7-9	TRBJ2-3	NA	NA	TGTGCCAGCAGCCTCGGGGGTACAGATACGCAGTATTTT	CASSLGGTDTQYF
TRBV4-1	TRBJ2-3	NA	NA	TGCGCCAGCAGCCAAGCCAGCACAGATACGCAGTATTTT	CASSQASTDTQYF
TRBV10-3	TRBJ2-5	NA	NA	TGTGCCATCAGTGAAACAATACAGGGAAATCAAGAGACCCAGTACTTC	CAISETIQGNQETQYF
TRBV29-1	TRBJ2-1	NA	TRBD2	TGCAGCGTCCGGACTAGCGGGGGCCCCATCGGAAGCCATGAGCAGTTCTTC	CSVRTSGGPIGSHEQFF
TRBV14	TRBJ1-2	few	NA	TGTGCCAGCAGCCTGCGGGGGGGCTATGGCTACACCTTC	CASSLRGGYGYTF
TRBV6-1	TRBJ1-5	few	NA	TGTGCCAGCAGTGAAGGGTCCAAGATTCGTGGATATCAGCCCCAGCATTTT	CASSEGSKIRGYQPQHF
TRBV4-1	TRBJ1-5	NA	NA	TGCGCCAGCAGCCAAGATTATCGCCAGTCCCAGCATTTT	CASSQDYRQSQHF